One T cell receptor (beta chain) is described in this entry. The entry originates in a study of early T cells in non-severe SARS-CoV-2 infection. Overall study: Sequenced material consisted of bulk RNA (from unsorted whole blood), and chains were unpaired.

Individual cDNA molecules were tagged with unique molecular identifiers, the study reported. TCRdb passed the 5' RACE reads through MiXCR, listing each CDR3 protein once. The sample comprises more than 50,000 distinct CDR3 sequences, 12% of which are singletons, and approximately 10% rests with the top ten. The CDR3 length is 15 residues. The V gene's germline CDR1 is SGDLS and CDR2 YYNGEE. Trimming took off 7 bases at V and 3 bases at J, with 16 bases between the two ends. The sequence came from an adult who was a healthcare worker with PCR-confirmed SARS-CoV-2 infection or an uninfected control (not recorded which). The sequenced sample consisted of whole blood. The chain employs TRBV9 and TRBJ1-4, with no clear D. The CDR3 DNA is TGTGCCAGCGGAACCGGGCAAGGACCTAATGAAAAACTGTTTTTT. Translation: CASGTGQGPNEKLFF.